These T cell receptor beta chains were read from a single sample in a study of T cell therapy after organ transplantation. Clones were sequenced by immunoSEQ multiplex PCR, and TCRdb holds only the in-frame ones, with some missing. The data show more than 1,500 clones, nearly 90% seen once. These receptors have no identified antigens. The source material was CD8+ T cells from blood, sampled after autologous CMV-specific T cell therapy. The source is a human patient who had received a solid organ transplant and had CMV disease. Some T cells may trace back to the graft donor. Each CDR3 is given with its conserved first and last residue. A D gene is named only where the DNA matches it firmly. Clone sizes are given selectively: once, few, many, or a class where the clone is expanded.

size	V	D	J	CDR3	DNA
-	TRBV2	-	TRBJ2-7	CASNEPPALYEQYF	TGTGCCAGCAACGAACCCCCCGCCCTCTACGAGCAGTACTTC
-	TRBV25-1	-	TRBJ1-1	CASSLGSGTEAFF	TGTGCCAGCAGTTTAGGGAGTGGGACTGAAGCTTTCTTT
-	TRBV14	-	TRBJ2-5	CASSHKLGRGQETQYF	TGTGCCAGCAGCCACAAACTAGGGAGAGGGCAAGAGACCCAGTACTTC
-	TRBV30	-	TRBJ2-7	CAWSVAVGYEQYF	TGTGCCTGGAGTGTAGCGGTTGGCTACGAGCAGTACTTC
-	TRBV7-6	-	TRBJ2-2	CASSLERAEGVGELFF	TGTGCCAGCAGCTTAGAGAGAGCGGAAGGGGTCGGGGAGCTGTTTTTT
-	TRBV9	TRBD2	TRBJ2-1	CASSALAGGPGNEQFF	TGTGCCAGCAGCGCCCTAGCGGGAGGGCCGGGAAATGAGCAGTTCTTC
once	TRBV6-5	TRBD2	TRBJ2-7	CASSYSRTSGSYEQYF	TGTGCCAGCAGTTACTCCAGGACTAGCGGATCCTACGAGCAGTACTTC
once	TRBV27	-	TRBJ1-5	CASSYGPNQPQHF	TGTGCCAGCAGCTATGGACCCAATCAGCCCCAGCATTTT
-	TRBV7-6	-	TRBJ2-2	CASSLVASKTGELFF	TGTGCCAGCAGCCTGGTGGCTAGCAAGACCGGGGAGCTGTTTTTT
-	TRBV11-2	-	TRBJ2-1	CASSPTGNEQFF	TGTGCCAGCAGCCCGACGGGCAATGAGCAGTTCTTC
-	TRBV6-6	-	TRBJ1-5	CASSYGGRNQPQHF	TGTGCCAGCAGTTACGGGGGCCGGAATCAGCCCCAGCATTTT
-	TRBV30	-	TRBJ2-1	CAWSTGLINPYNEQFF	TGTGCCTGGAGTACGGGCCTTATCAACCCCTACAATGAGCAGTTCTTC
-	TRBV29-1	-	TRBJ1-2	CSVEAVTATNYGYTF	TGCAGCGTTGAGGCGGTGACAGCTACTAACTATGGCTACACCTTC
-	TRBV4-2	TRBD1	TRBJ2-7	CASSQAQQGAYEQYF	TGTGCCAGCAGCCAAGCCCAACAGGGGGCCTACGAGCAGTACTTC
-	TRBV15	-	TRBJ1-3	CATSAESVGGPGNTIYF	TGTGCCACCAGCGCCGAGTCTGTCGGGGGGCCTGGAAACACCATATATTTT
-	TRBV30	TRBD1	TRBJ1-1	CAWSSGTGGTLGTEAFF	TGTGCCTGGAGTTCAGGGACAGGGGGCACATTGGGCACTGAAGCTTTCTTT
few	TRBV19	-	TRBJ1-4	CASSIADGSYEKLFF	TGTGCCAGTAGTATAGCCGACGGTTCGTATGAAAAACTGTTTTTT
-	TRBV2	TRBD2	TRBJ2-5	CASKGLAGGSGETQYF	TGTGCCAGCAAAGGACTAGCGGGAGGGTCGGGGGAGACCCAGTACTTC
-	TRBV28	-	TRBJ2-3	CASSLRLGATVEQYF	TGTGCCAGCAGTTTAAGGCTGGGGGCCACAGTTGAGCAGTATTTT
-	TRBV6-5	-	TRBJ1-1	CASSGFGSTEAFF	TGTGCCAGCAGTGGCTTTGGGTCCACTGAAGCTTTCTTT
-	TRBV7-8	-	TRBJ2-2	CASSLHTGELFF	TGTGCCAGCAGCTTACACACCGGGGAGCTGTTTTTT
-	TRBV28	-	TRBJ2-7	CASSATGTLREQYF	TGTGCCAGCAGTGCTACCGGGACTTTGAGGGAGCAGTACTTC
large	TRBV15	-	TRBJ2-7	CATSTESGSAYEQYF	TGTGCCACCAGCACTGAGTCGGGGTCTGCCTACGAGCAGTACTTC
-	TRBV11-3	-	TRBJ2-7	CASSLVAGGYEQYF	TGTGCCAGCAGCTTAGTAGCTGGGGGCTACGAGCAGTACTTC
-	TRBV30	TRBD1	TRBJ1-1	CAWGQGVAEAFF	TGTGCCTGGGGACAGGGGGTCGCTGAAGCTTTCTTT